The following is a T cell receptor (beta chain) sequence with its context. Its antigen is not known. Just one base apart from a much larger clone, this may be a read error. This CDR3 region has 15 residues. Germline V gene sequence: CDR1 SEHNR, CDR2 FQNEAQ (reference sequence). V was clipped by 2 bases and J by 3 bases, with 10 bases between them. The data derive from a study of breast tumors, draining lymph nodes, adjacent tissues. General study results and limits: Tumor T cell lymph node origin was a supported hypothesis, not proven.

Axillary draining lymph nodes of breast cancer patients supplied the node samples. From the multiplex PCR reads, TCRdb called clonotypes with MiXCR, one entry per CDR3 protein. The table has approximately 130,000 distinct CDR3 sequences, about 20% seen once. The origin of this receptor is a female donor with breast cancer. Some clones in this sample may be carry-over from other donors' samples. This sequence joins TRBV7-9 and TRBJ2-2; D not resolved. The sample comprised axillary lymph node tissue. The CDR3 region is CASSLRQMDTGELFF. The CDR3 nucleotides read TGTGCCAGCAGCTTACGTCAAATGGACACCGGGGAGCTGTTTTTT.